The clone carrying this T cell receptor (beta chain) showed up many times. This specimen belongs to a study of T cells after yellow fever vaccination. The V end lost 4 bases, the J end lost 2 bases, and 9 bases lay between the germline ends. Germline loops: CDR1 SGHRS, CDR2 YFSETQ. The CDR3 has 13 amino acids. Via MiXCR, TCRdb re-called the 5' RACE reads, giving one row per CDR3 protein. This sample yields just over 250,000 distinct CDR3 sequences, of which around 5.2% are seen a single time; roughly 3.5% belongs to the top ten. The starting material was CD4+ T cells sorted from PBMCs, obtained on the day of the yellow fever booster vaccination. This TCR was sampled from a young man who received the YFV17D yellow fever vaccine. J is TRBJ1-2 and V is TRBV5-1; D is possibly TRBD1 (5 bases). The CDR3 DNA reads as TGCGCCAGCAGCCCGGGACCCAACTATGGCTACACCTTC. Its translation is CASSPGPNYGYTF.